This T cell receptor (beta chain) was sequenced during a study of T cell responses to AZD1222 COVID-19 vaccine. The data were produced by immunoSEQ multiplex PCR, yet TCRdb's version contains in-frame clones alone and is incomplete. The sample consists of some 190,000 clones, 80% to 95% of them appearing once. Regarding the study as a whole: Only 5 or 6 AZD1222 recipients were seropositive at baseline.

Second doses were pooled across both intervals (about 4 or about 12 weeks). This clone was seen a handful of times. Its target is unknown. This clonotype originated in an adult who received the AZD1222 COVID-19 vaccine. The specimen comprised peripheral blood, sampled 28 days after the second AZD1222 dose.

CDR3: CASSEKPGLAYEQYF. The CDR3 DNA reads TGTGCCAGCAGCGAGAAGCCGGGACTAGCCTACGAGCAGTACTTC. This chain links TRBV5-4 with TRBJ2-7; 8 bases fit TRBD2. Looked up from germline, CDR1 is SGHNT and CDR2 is YYREEE (reference sequence). CDR3 length: 15 amino acids. V was clipped by 4 bases and J by 2 bases; unmatched bases: 8.